The clone carrying this TCR beta chain came up a few times. In TCRdb, the 5' RACE reads were re-called with MiXCR into one record per CDR3 protein. The table shows about 60,000 distinct CDR3 sequences, with around 15% occurring only once. The CDR3 length is 16 residues. V shed 8 bases and J 2 bases; nucleotides not matched to a gene: 13. Germline V gene lookup returns CDR1 SGHVS and CDR2 FQNEAQ. The data stem from a study of T cells of healthy individuals. The V call is TRBV7-8, the J call TRBJ2-7, with 9 bases lining up with TRBD1. This TCR was sampled from a human donor in good health. The CDR3 region is CASAYLPGQGAYEQYF. For the CDR3, the DNA is TGTGCCAGCGCCTACCTTCCGGGACAGGGAGCCTACGAGCAGTACTTC.